This record looks at one T cell receptor (beta chain) sequence and its context. Source study methods: Reference gene primer amplification gave nucleated cell count estimates. Data came from immunoSEQ multiplex PCR; TCRdb stores just in-frame clones and leaves some out. V and J calls and clone size are copied from that table; D and trimming were computed from the DNA. The table shows 95,000 to 120,000 clones, with about four fifths occurring only once. The record originates from a study of blood T cell repertoires in COVID-19. Study-wide background: The study drew acute and convalescent COVID-19 samples from the United States, Italy and Spain.

The CDR3 extends over 14 amino acids. Germline V gives CDR1 MNHEY, CDR2 SVGAGI. J was trimmed by 1 base and V by 5 bases; bases with no gene match: 4. The material sequenced was peripheral blood. The chain combines TRBV6-5 with TRBJ1-1; 7 bases are a match to TRBD1. The sequence was obtained from a woman in her 70s with acute or convalescent COVID-19. The CDR3 is CASSPRTGNTEAFF. Written as DNA, the CDR3 is TGTGCCAGCAGTCCGAGGACAGGGAACACTGAAGCTTTCTTT.